What follows are 2 T cell receptor beta chains derived from one specimen sequenced in a study of blood T cell repertoires in COVID-19. Here immunoSEQ multiplex PCR was the method, and the copy in TCRdb shows in-frame clones only, minus some. The data contain 100,000 to 150,000 clones, over 80% of them singletons. The specimen sequenced was PBMCs or T cells enriched from blood (not recorded which). These TCRs come from a woman aged 25 to 39 who had recovered from COVID-19.

V usage is TRBV24-1 and J usage is TRBJ2-1; 14 nucleotides align to TRBD2. The CDR3 has 17 residues. The germline V gene encodes CDR1 KGHDR and CDR2 SFDVKD. V shed 1 base and J 5 bases; nucleotides not matched to a gene: 3. The CDR3: CATSDLGGLAGDNEQFF. The DNA of the CDR3 is TGTGCCACCAGTGATTTAGGGGGACTAGCGGGAGACAATGAGCAGTTCTTC.

The chain recombines TRBV2 with TRBJ2-7, with TRBD2 matching over 10 bases. This CDR3 contains 15 residues. Germline values: CDR1 SNHLY, CDR2 FYNNEI. Losses at the gene ends were 3 bases for V and 6 bases for J; bases not matched to a gene: 8. In DNA form, the CDR3 reads TGTGCCAGCAGTGAGAGCGGGAGGGGACCTGGCGAGCAGTACTTC. Residues: CASSESGRGPGEQYF.